Sequencing of this TCR beta chain was carried out in a study of spatial heterogeneity in lung cancer. Time point indicated: sample taken at primary tumor resection. Study-wide findings and caveats: Tracking of tumor mutation counts was seen in expanded intratumoral alpha and beta TCR counts.

This clonotype was counted many times. Its antigen remains unknown. From germline, CDR1 is MNHEY and CDR2 SVGAGI. This CDR3 region has 16 residues. Trimming stripped 6 bases from V and 0 bases from J, with 15 bases between. TCRdb reprocessed the 5' RACE reads via MiXCR and lists one record per CDR3 protein. The data hold thousands of distinct CDR3 sequences, with 14% observed a single time. The sequence was collected from a male donor with early-stage non-small cell lung cancer. Sequenced material: lung tumor tissue, taken at surgery. The chain carries TRBV6-5 and TRBJ1-3; D is undetermined. The CDR3 here is CASRSGSFLSGNTIYF. As DNA, the CDR3 is TGTGCCAGCAGGTCCGGGTCCTTCCTCTCTGGAAACACCATATATTTT.